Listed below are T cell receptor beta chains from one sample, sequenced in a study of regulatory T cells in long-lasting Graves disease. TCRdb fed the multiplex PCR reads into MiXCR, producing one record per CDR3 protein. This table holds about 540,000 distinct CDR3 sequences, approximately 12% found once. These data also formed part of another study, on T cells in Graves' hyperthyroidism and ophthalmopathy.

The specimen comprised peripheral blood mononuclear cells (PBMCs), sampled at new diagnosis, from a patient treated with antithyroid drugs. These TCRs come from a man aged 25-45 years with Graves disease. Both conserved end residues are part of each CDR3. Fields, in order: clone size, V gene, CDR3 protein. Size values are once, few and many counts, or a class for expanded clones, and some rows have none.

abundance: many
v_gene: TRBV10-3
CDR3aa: CAIKHFGTEAFF

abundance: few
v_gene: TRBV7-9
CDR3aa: CASSLGLGTAKQPQHF

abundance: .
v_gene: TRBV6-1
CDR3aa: CASRRNTDTQYF

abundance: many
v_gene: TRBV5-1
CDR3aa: CASSLEQGASGYTF

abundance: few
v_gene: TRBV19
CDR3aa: CASRPRGQLYQPQHF

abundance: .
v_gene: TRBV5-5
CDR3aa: CASSLYGYTEAFF

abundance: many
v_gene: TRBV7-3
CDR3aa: CASSPAGGSTDTQYF

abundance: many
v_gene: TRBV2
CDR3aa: CASGLPLEYGNEQFF

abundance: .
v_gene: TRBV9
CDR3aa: CASSVEEGYGYTF

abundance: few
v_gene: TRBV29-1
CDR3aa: CSVVTIGSADTQYF

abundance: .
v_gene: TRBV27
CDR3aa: CASSSWKNRAYEQYF

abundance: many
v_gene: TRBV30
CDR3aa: CAWNSRDYRNNEQFF

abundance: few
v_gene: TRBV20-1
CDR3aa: CSASARVSNQPQHF

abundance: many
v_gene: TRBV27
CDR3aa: CATRPRGSTDTQYF

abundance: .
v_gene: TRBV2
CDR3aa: CASTGTTRLEQYF

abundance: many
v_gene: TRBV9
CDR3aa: CASSPNRMGRGNTIYF

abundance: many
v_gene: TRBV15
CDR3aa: CATSKLKFSGGRIDTQYF

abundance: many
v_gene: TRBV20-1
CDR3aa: CSAMAAEYSNQPQHF

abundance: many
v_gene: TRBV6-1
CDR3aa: CASSILAGSGTDTQYF

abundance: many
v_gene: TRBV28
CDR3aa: CASSSTDRVRPGYTF

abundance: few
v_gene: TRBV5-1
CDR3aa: CASSFLLGSSSYNEQFF

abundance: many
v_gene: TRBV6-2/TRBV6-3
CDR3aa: CATQRGGGTADTQYF

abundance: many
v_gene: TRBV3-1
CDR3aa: CASSRTVGNEQFF

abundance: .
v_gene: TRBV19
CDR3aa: CASQSTGRNYGYTF

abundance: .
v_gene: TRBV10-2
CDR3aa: CASSERGILNEQYF

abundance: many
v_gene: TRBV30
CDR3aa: CAQISKAETTSYEQYF

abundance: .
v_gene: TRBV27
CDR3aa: CASRLTGTNYGYTF

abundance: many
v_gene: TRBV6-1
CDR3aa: CASSGQVITYEQYF

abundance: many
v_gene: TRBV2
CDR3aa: CASYLVGAYEQYF

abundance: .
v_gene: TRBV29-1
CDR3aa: CSTADGANVLTF

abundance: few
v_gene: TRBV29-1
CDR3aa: CSVKNAFGINEKLFF

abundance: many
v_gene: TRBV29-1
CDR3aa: CSVEGTIEGDTQYF

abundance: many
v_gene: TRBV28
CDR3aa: CANGEGAHNEHFF

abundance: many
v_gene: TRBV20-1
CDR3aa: CSANGEAGVGNEQFF

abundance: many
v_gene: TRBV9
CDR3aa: CASSVVTSDEQFF

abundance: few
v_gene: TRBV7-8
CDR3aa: CASSLLVASYNEQFF

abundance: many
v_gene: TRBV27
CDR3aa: CASSLSPVGGIANSPLHF

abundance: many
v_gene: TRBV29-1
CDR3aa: CSVERGDRIDEQYF

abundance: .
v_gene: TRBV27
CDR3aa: CASSFLAGVGNEQFF

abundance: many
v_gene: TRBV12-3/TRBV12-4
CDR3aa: CASSLEVADNEQFF

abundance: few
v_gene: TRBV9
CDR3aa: CASSTSGGYNEQFF

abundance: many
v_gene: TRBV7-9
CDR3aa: CASSPRGGSVLVSYNEQFF

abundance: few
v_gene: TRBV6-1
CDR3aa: CASTHTGDTYEQYF

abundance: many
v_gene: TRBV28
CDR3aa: CASSFYGHEGGGEQYF

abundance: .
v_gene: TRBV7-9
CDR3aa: CASSSRGESYEQYF

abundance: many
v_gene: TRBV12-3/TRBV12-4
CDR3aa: CASSFSGLAGAWEQYF

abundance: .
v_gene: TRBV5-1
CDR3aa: CASSSSQGVTSYNEQFF

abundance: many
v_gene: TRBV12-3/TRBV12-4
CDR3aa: CASTSRVDEQFF

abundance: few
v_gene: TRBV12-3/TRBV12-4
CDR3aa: CASRGTGGGGEKLFF

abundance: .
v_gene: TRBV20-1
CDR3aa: CSARDPSPQFTDTQYF

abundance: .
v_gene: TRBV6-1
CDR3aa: CASSEPPGPPNEQFF

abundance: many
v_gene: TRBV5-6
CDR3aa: CASSPEGRDLTDTQYF